This T cell receptor beta chain was identified in a study of OX40 agonist ivuxolimab in advanced cancers. Study-level information: The study enrolled dose-escalation patients with hepatocellular carcinoma, melanoma, renal cell or head and neck cancer.

J lost 5 bases, V lost 6 bases, and 7 bases had no gene match. The CDR3 has 14 residues. Germline values: CDR1 MDHEN, CDR2 SYDVKM. Measured with immunoSEQ multiplex PCR; TCRdb has only the in-frame clones, and not every one. The sample lists approximately 50,000 clones, less than 90% seen once, with around 0.73% in the top ten. Specimen: CD4+ or CD8+ T cells sorted from blood, collected in a trial of the OX40 agonist ivuxolimab. The clonotype originates from an adult with an advanced solid tumor such as melanoma, head and neck, liver or kidney cancer. The chain uses TRBV28 and TRBJ2-7; 10 bases agree with TRBD2. The CDR3 nucleotides read TGTGCCAGCAGGGATAGCGGGAGGAAGCACGAGCAGTACTTC. It specifies CASRDSGRKHEQYF. The variable domain in full, with the rest retrieved from reference TRBV28 and TRBJ2-7, is DVKVTQSSRYLVKRTGEKVFLECVQDMDHENMFWYRQDPGLGLRLIYFSYDVKMKEKGDIPEGYSVSREKKERFSLILESASTNQTSMYLCASRDSGRKHEQYFGPGTRLTVT.